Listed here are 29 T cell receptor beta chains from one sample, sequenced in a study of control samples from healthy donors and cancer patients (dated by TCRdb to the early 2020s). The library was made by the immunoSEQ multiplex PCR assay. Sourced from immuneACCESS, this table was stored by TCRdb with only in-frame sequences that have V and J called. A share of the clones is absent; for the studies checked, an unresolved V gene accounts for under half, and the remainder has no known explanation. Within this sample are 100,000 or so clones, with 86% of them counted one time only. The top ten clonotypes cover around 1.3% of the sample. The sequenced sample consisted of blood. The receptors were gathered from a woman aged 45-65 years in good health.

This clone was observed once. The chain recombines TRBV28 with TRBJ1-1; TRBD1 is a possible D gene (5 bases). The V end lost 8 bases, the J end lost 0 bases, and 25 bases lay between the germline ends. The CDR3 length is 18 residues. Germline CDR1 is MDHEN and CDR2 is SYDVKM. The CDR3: CASQTAAVVGLVNTEAFF. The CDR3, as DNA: TGTGCCAGCCAGACAGCCGCTGTTGTGGGCCTCGTGAACACTGAAGCTTTCTTT.

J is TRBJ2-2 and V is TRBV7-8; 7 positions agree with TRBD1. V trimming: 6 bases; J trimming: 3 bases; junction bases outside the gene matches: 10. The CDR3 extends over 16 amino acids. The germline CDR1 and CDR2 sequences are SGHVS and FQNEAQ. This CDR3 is CASSRYRGLDTGELFF. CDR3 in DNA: TGTGCCAGCAGTCGTTACAGGGGTTTGGACACCGGGGAGCTGTTTTTT. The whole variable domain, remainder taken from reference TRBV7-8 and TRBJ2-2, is GAGVSQSPRYKVAKRGQDVALRCDPISGHVSLFWYQQALGQGPEFLTYFQNEAQLDKSGLPSDRFFAERPEGSVSTLKIQRTQQEDSAVYLCASSRYRGLDTGELFFGEGSRLTVL.

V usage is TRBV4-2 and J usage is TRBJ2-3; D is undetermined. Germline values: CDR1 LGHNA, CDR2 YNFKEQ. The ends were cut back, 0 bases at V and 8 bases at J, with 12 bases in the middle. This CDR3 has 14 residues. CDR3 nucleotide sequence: TGTGCCAGCAGCCAAGATGGCCTCCAAGGTACGCAGTATTTT. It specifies CASSQDGLQGTQYF.

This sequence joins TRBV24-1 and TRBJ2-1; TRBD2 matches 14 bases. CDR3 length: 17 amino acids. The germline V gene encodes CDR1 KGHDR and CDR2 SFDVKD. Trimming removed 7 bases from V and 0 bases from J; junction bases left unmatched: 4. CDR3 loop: CATRGLAGDSSYNEQFF. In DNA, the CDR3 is TGTGCCACCAGGGGACTAGCGGGGGACAGCTCCTACAATGAGCAGTTCTTC.

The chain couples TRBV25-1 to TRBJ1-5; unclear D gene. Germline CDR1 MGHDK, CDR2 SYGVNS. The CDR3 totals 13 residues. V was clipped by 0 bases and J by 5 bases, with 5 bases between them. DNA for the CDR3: TGTGCCAGCAGTGAATATGGGGATCAGCCCCAGCATTTT. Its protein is CASSEYGDQPQHF.

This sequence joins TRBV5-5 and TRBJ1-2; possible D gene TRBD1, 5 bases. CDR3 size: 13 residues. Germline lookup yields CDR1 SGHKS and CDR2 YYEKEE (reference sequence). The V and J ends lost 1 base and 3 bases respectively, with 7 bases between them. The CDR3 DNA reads TGTGCCAGCAGCTTGAGAGGGGACTATGGCTACACCTTC. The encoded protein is CASSLRGDYGYTF.

CDR3 loop: CASSAPGWGDNEKLFF. In DNA, the CDR3 is TGTGCCAGCAGTGCACCTGGGTGGGGAGATAATGAAAAACTGTTTTTT. The gene calls are TRBV25-1 and TRBJ1-4; the D is unclear. Germline-derived CDR1 and CDR2 are MGHDK and SYGVNS. The CDR3 consists of 16 residues. Deletions cut 4 bases from V and 4 bases from J, with 16 bases between.

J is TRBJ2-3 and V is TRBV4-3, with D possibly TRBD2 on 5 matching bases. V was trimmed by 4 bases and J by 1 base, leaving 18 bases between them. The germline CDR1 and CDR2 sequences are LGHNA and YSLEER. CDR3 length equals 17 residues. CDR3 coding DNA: TGCGCCAGCAGCCCCTCCGTGGGTAGCGCGGGCACAGATACGCAGTATTTT. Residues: CASSPSVGSAGTDTQYF.

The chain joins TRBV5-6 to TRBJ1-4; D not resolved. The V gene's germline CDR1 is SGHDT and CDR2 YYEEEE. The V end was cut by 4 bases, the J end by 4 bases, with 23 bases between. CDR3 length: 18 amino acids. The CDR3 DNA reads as TGTGCCAGCAGCCCTGTGACCCCTATTAGGCTCGGTAATGAAAAACTGTTTTTT. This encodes CASSPVTPIRLGNEKLFF.

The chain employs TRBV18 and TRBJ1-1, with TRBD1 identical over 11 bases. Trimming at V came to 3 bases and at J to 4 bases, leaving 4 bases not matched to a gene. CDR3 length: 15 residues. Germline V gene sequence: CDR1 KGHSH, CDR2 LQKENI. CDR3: CASSPRTGGLTEAFF. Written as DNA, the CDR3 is TGTGCCAGCTCACCCCGGACAGGGGGCCTCACTGAAGCTTTCTTT.

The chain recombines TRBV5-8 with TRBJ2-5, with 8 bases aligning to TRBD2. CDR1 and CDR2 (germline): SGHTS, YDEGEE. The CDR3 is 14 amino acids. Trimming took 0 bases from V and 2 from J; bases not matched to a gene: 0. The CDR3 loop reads CASSLGLAQETQYF. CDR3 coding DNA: TGTGCCAGCAGCTTGGGACTAGCGCAAGAGACCCAGTACTTC.

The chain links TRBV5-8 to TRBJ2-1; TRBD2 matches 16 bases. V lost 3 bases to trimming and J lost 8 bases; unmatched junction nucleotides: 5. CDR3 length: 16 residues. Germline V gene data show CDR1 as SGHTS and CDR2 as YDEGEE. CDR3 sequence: CASSSGTSGRVYEQFF. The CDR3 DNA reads TGTGCCAGCAGCTCGGGGACTAGCGGGAGGGTCTATGAGCAGTTCTTC. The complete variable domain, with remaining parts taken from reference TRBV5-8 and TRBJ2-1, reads EAGVTQSPTHLIKTRGQQATLRCSPISGHTSVYWYQQALGLGLQFLLWYDEGEERNRGNFPPRFSGRQFPNYSSELNVNALELEDSALYLCASSSGTSGRVYEQFFGPGTRLTVL.

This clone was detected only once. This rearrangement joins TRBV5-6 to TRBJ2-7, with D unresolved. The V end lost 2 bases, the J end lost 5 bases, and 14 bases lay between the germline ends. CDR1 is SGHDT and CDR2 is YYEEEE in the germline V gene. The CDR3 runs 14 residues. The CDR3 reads CASSFSGPWNEQYF. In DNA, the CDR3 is TGTGCCAGCAGCTTTTCAGGCCCTTGGAACGAGCAGTACTTC.

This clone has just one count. CDR3 in DNA: TGTGCCAGCAGCCCGACCCGCCAGGACACGCAGTATTTT. It is translated as CASSPTRQDTQYF. The chain links TRBV7-8 to TRBJ2-3; D is uncertain. Germline V lookup: CDR1 SGHVS, CDR2 FQNEAQ. The V end was cut by 5 bases, the J end by 9 bases, with 15 bases between. This CDR3 is 13 amino acids long.

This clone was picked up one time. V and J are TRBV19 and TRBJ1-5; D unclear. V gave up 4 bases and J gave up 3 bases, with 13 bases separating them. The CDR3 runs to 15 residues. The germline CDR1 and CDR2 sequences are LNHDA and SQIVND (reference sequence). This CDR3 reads CASSTGRNPNQPQHF. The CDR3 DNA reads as TGTGCCAGTAGTACCGGACGGAACCCCAATCAGCCCCAGCATTTT.

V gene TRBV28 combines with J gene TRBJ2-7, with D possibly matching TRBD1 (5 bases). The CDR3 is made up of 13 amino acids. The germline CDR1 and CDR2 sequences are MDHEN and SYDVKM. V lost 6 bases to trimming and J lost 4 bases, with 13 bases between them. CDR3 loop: CASREEGAYEQYF. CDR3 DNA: TGTGCCAGCAGAGAGGAAGGGGCTTACGAGCAGTACTTC.

CDR3 nucleotides: TGTGCCAGCTGCGCCGGGACTAGCGGGTGGAATGAGCAGTTCTTC. Its protein product is CASCAGTSGWNEQFF. The chain recombines TRBV11-2 with TRBJ2-1; 12 positions match TRBD2. Germline trimming cut 8 bases from V and 7 bases from J; bases unmatched to any gene: 9. Per the germline V gene, CDR1 is SGHAT and CDR2 is FQNNGV. The CDR3 has 15 amino acids. The variable domain in full, completed from reference TRBV11-2 and TRBJ2-1, reads EAGVAQSPRYKIIEKRQSVAFWCNPISGHATLYWYQQILGQGPKLLIQFQNNGVVDDSQLPKDRFSAERLKGVDSTLKIQPAKLEDSAVYLCASCAGTSGWNEQFFGPGTRLTVL.

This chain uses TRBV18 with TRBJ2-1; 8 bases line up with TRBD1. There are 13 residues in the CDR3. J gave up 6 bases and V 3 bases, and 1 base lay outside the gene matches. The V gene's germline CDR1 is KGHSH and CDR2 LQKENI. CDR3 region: CASSPTGVNEQFF. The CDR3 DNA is TGTGCCAGCTCACCGACAGGGGTCAATGAGCAGTTCTTC.

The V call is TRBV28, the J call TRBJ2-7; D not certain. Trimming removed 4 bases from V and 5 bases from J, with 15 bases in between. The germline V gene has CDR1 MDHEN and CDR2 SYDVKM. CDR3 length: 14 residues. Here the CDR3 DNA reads TGTGCCAGCAGTTCCTCCGGGTTCGACCACGAGCAGTACTTC. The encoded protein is CASSSSGFDHEQYF.

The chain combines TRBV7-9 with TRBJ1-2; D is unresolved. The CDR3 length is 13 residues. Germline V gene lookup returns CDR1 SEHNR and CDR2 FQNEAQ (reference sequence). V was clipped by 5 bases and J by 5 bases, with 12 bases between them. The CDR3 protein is CASSPGRFYGYTF. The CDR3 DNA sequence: TGTGCCAGCAGCCCCGGCCGGTTTTATGGCTACACCTTC.

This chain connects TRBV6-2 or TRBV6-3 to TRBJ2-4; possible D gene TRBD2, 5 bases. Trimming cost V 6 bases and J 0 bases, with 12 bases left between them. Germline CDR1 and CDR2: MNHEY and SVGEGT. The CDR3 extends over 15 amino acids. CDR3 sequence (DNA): TGTGCCAGCAGCGGAACGGGATTAGCCAAAAACATTCAGTACTTC. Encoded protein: CASSGTGLAKNIQYF.

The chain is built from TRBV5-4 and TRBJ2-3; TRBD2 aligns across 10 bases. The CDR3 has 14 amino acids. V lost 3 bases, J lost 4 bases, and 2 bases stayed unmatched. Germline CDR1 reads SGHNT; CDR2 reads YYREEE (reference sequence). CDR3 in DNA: TGTGCCAGCAGCTCAGCGGGGGGGCCAGATACGCAGTATTTT. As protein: CASSSAGGPDTQYF.

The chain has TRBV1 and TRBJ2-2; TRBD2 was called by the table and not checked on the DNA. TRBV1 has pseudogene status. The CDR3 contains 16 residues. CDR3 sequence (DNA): TGCACCAGCAGCCGCTCGAGCGGGGGCCGAACCGGGGAGCTGTTTTTT. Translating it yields CTSSRSSGGRTGELFF.

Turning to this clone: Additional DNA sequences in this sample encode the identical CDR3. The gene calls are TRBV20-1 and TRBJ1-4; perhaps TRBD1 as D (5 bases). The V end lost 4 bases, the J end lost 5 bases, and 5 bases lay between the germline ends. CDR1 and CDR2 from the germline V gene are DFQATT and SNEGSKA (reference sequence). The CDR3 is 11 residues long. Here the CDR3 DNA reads TGCAGTGCTAACAGGAATGAAAAACTGTTTTTT. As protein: CSANRNEKLFF.

The CDR3 sequence is CASSRARVNQPQHF. In nucleotides, the CDR3 is TGTGCCAGCTCAAGGGCGCGGGTCAATCAGCCCCAGCATTTT. The chain links TRBV18 to TRBJ1-5; D not resolved. This CDR3 has 14 amino acids. V was trimmed by 5 bases and J by 3 bases, leaving 11 bases between them. Germline CDR1 is KGHSH and CDR2 is LQKENI.

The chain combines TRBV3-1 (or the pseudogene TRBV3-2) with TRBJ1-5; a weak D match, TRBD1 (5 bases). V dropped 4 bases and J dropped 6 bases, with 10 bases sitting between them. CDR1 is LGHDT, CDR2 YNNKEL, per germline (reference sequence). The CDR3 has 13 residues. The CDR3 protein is CASSLGAGQPQHF. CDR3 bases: TGTGCCAGCAGCCTCGGGGCGGGTCAGCCCCAGCATTTT.

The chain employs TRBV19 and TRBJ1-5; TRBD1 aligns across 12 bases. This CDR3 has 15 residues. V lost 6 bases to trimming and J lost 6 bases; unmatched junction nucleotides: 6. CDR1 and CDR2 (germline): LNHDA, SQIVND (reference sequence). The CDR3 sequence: CASSPGQGAFQPQHF. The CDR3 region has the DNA TGTGCCAGTAGCCCGGGACAGGGGGCTTTTCAGCCCCAGCATTTT.

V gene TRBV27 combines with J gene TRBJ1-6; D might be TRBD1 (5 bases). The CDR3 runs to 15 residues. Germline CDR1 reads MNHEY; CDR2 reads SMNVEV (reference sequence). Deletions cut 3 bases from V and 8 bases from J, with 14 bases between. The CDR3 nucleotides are TGTGCCAGCAGTTTGGGGGATCTTGGAGATTCACCCCTCCACTTT. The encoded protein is CASSLGDLGDSPLHF.

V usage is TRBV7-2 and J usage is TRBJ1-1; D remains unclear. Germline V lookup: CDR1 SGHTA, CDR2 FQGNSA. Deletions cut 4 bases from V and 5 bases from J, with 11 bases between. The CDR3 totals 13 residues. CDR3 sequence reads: CASSYRTTTEAFF. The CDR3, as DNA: TGTGCCAGCAGCTATCGTACCACTACTGAAGCTTTCTTT. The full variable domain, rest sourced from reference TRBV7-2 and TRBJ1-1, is GAGVSQSPSNKVTEKGKDVELRCDPISGHTALYWYRQSLGQGLEFLIYFQGNSAPDKSGLPSDRFSAERTGGSVSTLTIQRTQQEDSAVYLCASSYRTTTEAFFGQGTRLTVV.